A single T cell receptor (beta chain) is shown here with its context. The antigen is not known. TCRdb re-called the RT-PCR reads with MiXCR, one entry per CDR3 protein. The sample includes about 700,000 distinct CDR3 sequences, about 14% of them seen just once. These data belong to a study of response to subunit inactivated influenza vaccine. Study-wide findings and caveats: A suggestion made by the authors is that each seasonal influenza vaccination recruits few new T cells.

The source was PBMCs from blood, collected roughly 2 weeks before vaccination. The TCR was taken from a man aged 50 to 60 who received an inactivated influenza vaccine.

The CDR3 sequence is CASGRQLGDTQYF. DNA for the CDR3: TGTGCCAGCGGGCGACAGTTAGGAGATACGCAGTATTTT. The chain carries TRBV28 and TRBJ2-3, with a weak D call TRBD1 (5 bases). Trimming stripped 8 bases from V and 5 bases from J, with 14 bases between. The germline CDR1 and CDR2 sequences are MDHEN and SYDVKM. This CDR3 spans 13 amino acids.